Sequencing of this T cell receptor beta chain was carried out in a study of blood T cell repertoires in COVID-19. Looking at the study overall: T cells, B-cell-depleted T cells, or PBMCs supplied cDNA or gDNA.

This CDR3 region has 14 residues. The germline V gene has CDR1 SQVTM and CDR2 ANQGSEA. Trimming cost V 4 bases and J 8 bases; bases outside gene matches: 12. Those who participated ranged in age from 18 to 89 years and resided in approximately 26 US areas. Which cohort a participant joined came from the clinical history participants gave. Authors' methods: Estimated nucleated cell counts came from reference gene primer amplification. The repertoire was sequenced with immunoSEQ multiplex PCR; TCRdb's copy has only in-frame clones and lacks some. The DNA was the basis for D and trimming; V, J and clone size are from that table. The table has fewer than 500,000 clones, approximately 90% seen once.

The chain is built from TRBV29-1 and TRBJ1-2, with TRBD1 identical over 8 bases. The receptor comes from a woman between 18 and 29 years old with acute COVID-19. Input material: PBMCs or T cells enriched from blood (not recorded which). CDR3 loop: CSVAQGAVMGGYTF. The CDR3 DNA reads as TGCAGCGTTGCCCAGGGGGCCGTAATGGGGGGCTACACCTTC.